The 22 T cell receptor beta chains reported below all come from one sample, sequenced in a study of CD8 T cells in ankylosing spondylitis. TCRdb re-analysed the 5' RACE reads in MiXCR, keeping a single row per CDR3 protein. The sample contains roughly 100,000 distinct CDR3 sequences, roughly 8.7% of which appear only once. Sequences were obtained from blood, either unsorted or a sorted T cell fraction (not recorded which). The receptors come from a male donor with ankylosing spondylitis or in good health (not recorded which).

This clonotype was seen repeatedly, ten times or more. The CDR3 sequence is CASSQDWRETQYF. The CDR3 DNA sequence: TGTGCCAGCAGCCAAGATTGGAGGGAGACCCAGTACTTC. The rearrangement joins TRBV4-2 to TRBJ2-5; possibly TRBD2 for D (5 bases). Trimming pared 0 bases from V and 5 bases from J, leaving 7 bases between. CDR3 length: 13 amino acids. Germline CDR1 reads LGHNA; CDR2 reads YNFKEQ.

This clonotype was observed many times. The rearrangement joins TRBV7-2 to TRBJ2-5; 9 bases line up with TRBD1. The V segment lost 4 bases and the J segment 5 bases; nucleotides outside the gene matches: 8. Germline CDR1 SGHTA, CDR2 FQGNSA. This CDR3 has 15 residues. CDR3 in amino acids: CASSSSRTGVETQYF. As DNA, the CDR3 is TGTGCCAGCAGCTCCTCGAGGACAGGGGTGGAGACCCAGTACTTC.

This clonotype was seen at least ten times. This sequence joins TRBV18 and TRBJ2-5; D not certain. The V end lost 0 bases, the J end lost 4 bases, and 9 bases lay between the germline ends. CDR1 and CDR2 (germline): KGHSH, LQKENI. The CDR3 is made up of 14 amino acids. The CDR3 protein is CASSPPPSGETQYF. The CDR3 DNA sequence: TGTGCCAGCTCACCACCACCCTCCGGAGAGACCCAGTACTTC.

The chain joins TRBV11-3 to TRBJ1-3, with 7 bases matching TRBD1. The CDR3 has 15 amino acids. The germline V gene has CDR1 SGHNT and CDR2 YENEEA. After removal of 5 bases from V and 0 bases from J, the junction contained 4 bases not matched to a gene. The CDR3, as DNA: TGTGCCAGCAGCCCAGGGGGATTCTCTGGAAACACCATATATTTT. It translates to CASSPGGFSGNTIYF.

This clonotype has ten or more counts. This rearrangement joins TRBV12-3 or TRBV12-4 to TRBJ2-3, with D perhaps TRBD2 (5 bases). The CDR3 has 14 residues. V was trimmed by 5 bases and J by 4 bases, leaving 13 bases between them. The CDR3: CASSPRTGADTQYF. In DNA form, the CDR3 reads TGTGCCAGCAGTCCTAGGACTGGGGCAGATACGCAGTATTTT.

Ten or more counts support this clonotype. This chain joins TRBV20-1 and TRBJ2-5, with TRBD2 matching over 9 bases. The CDR3 totals 13 residues. CDR1 is DFQATT and CDR2 is SNEGSKA in the germline V gene (reference sequence). The J segment lost 2 bases and the V segment lost 6 bases, leaving 4 bases of the junction unmatched. CDR3 nucleotide sequence: TGCAGTGCGCCGACTAGCGGACAAGAGACCCAGTACTTC. This codes for CSAPTSGQETQYF.

This clonotype was seen many times. V is TRBV27 and J is TRBJ1-1; a weak D match, TRBD1 (5 bases). This CDR3 is 15 amino acids long. V was shortened by 2 bases and J by 0 bases, with 10 bases between the two germline ends. Germline V gives CDR1 MNHEY, CDR2 SMNVEV (reference sequence). The CDR3 is CASSLGLGLNTEAFF. Written as DNA, the CDR3 is TGTGCCAGCAGTTTAGGATTGGGGCTGAACACTGAAGCTTTCTTT.

This clonotype was recorded at least ten times. This rearrangement joins TRBV29-1 to TRBJ2-5; no clear D. Trimming pared 7 bases from V and 1 base from J, leaving 4 bases between. The V gene's germline CDR1 is SQVTM and CDR2 ANQGSEA. The CDR3 is 10 amino acids. The CDR3 region is CSGTQETQYF. The CDR3 DNA sequence: TGCAGCGGAACCCAAGAGACCCAGTACTTC.

V is TRBV29-1 and J is TRBJ2-1; possible D gene TRBD1, 5 bases. This CDR3 has 13 amino acids. Germline V gives CDR1 SQVTM, CDR2 ANQGSEA. Trimming took 4 bases from V and 9 from J, leaving 16 bases between them. The CDR3 coding sequence is TGCAGCGTTGGGACACTCGAGGATGGTGAGCAGTTCTTC. Residues: CSVGTLEDGEQFF.

This clonotype was observed many times. The rearrangement links TRBV11-2 to TRBJ2-3; no clear D gene. The CDR3 contains 15 residues. V was pared by 5 bases and J by 3 bases, with 15 bases between. The germline CDR1 and CDR2 sequences are SGHAT and FQNNGV. Written as DNA, the CDR3 is TGTGCCAGCAGCCCGTGGCCTAGGGCGACAGATACGCAGTATTTT. Translated, it gives CASSPWPRATDTQYF.

This clonotype was seen many times. This chain links TRBV20-1 with TRBJ2-2, with no clear D. V lost 4 bases to trimming and J lost 6 bases, with 9 bases between them. Germline values: CDR1 DFQATT, CDR2 SNEGSKA (reference sequence). The CDR3 length is 12 residues. CDR3: CSATARPGELFF. The CDR3 nucleotides are TGCAGTGCTACCGCTAGACCCGGGGAGCTGTTTTTT.

This clonotype has ten or more counts. The J gene is TRBJ2-5, the V gene TRBV29-1, with TRBD2 matching 8 bases. The CDR3 spans 13 residues. With 6 bases clipped from V and 2 bases from J, the junction kept 5 bases outside the gene matches. CDR1 is SQVTM and CDR2 is ANQGSEA in the germline V gene. The CDR3 DNA sequence: TGCAGCGTCCAGAGCGGGGGTCAAGAGACCCAGTACTTC. It codes for CSVQSGGQETQYF. The full variable domain, in which reference TRBV29-1 and TRBJ2-5 provide the parts outside the CDR3, is SAVISQKPSRDICQRGTSLTIQCQVDSQVTMMFWYRQQPGQSLTLIATANQGSEATYESGFVIDKFPISRPNLTFSTLTVSNMSPEDSSIYLCSVQSGGQETQYFGPGTRLLVL.

The rearrangement uses TRBV30 and TRBJ2-3; D not resolved. Germline V gene data show CDR1 as GTSNPN and CDR2 as SVGIG (reference sequence). The CDR3 extends over 11 amino acids. Trimming left V 0 bases short and J 5 bases short, with 3 bases between. Here the CDR3 reads CAWSVRDTQYF. The CDR3 DNA reads as TGTGCCTGGAGTGTCCGAGATACGCAGTATTTT.

This clonotype has at least ten counts. This chain uses TRBV6-2 or TRBV6-3 with TRBJ2-1; perhaps TRBD2 as D (6 bases). The CDR3 has 14 residues. V shed 6 bases and J shed 4 bases, with 13 bases lying between them. Germline-derived CDR1 and CDR2 are MNHEY and SVGEGT. CDR3 sequence: CASRPSGLYNEQFF. The CDR3 nucleotides are TGTGCCAGCAGACCATCAGGACTATACAATGAGCAGTTCTTC.

At least ten counts were recorded for this clonotype. The chain has TRBV4-2 and TRBJ2-1; 13 bases align to TRBD2. The CDR3 sequence is 16 residues long. J was trimmed by 7 bases and V by 4 bases; bases with no gene match: 7. The V gene's germline CDR1 is LGHNA and CDR2 YNFKEQ. CDR3 in amino acids: CASSPGTSGMGNEQFF. The CDR3, as DNA: TGTGCCAGCAGCCCCGGGACTAGCGGGATGGGGAATGAGCAGTTCTTC.

This clonotype was counted many times. The genes are TRBV19 and TRBJ2-7, with 8 bases identical to TRBD1. The CDR3 covers 13 residues. Trimming cost V 3 bases and J 4 bases; bases outside gene matches: 2. Germline CDR1 is LNHDA and CDR2 is SQIVND (reference sequence). CDR3 nucleotides: TGTGCCAGTAGTATGACAGGGGAATACGAGCAGTACTTC. This translates into CASSMTGEYEQYF.

In the case of this clonotype: A much larger clone is a single base away; this may be a read error. The chain employs TRBV7-2 and TRBJ1-1; D not resolved. The CDR3 contains 15 residues. Germline V CDR1 and CDR2: SGHTA, FQGNSA. CDR3 in amino acids: CVSSLEGPSMSPAFF. The CDR3, as DNA: TGTGTCAGCAGCTTAGAAGGACCCAGCATGAGTCCTGCTTTCTTT.

This clonotype occurred a few times. V is TRBV18 and J is TRBJ2-5; 9 nucleotides match TRBD1. The CDR3 spans 16 residues. V trimming: 5 bases; J trimming: 5 bases; junction bases outside the gene matches: 12. Germline V lookup: CDR1 KGHSH, CDR2 LQKENI. The CDR3 region is CASSRNPGQGPETQYF. The CDR3 nucleotides are TGTGCCAGCTCAAGGAATCCGGGACAGGGTCCGGAGACCCAGTACTTC.

This clonotype came up many times. This rearrangement joins TRBV18 to TRBJ2-5; no clear D gene. V was cut by 3 bases and J by 2 bases, with 7 bases left in between. CDR1 is KGHSH and CDR2 is LQKENI in the germline V gene. The CDR3 sequence is 13 residues long. CDR3 DNA sequence: TGTGCCAGCTCACCTGCCGGACAAGAGACCCAGTACTTC. Protein sequence: CASSPAGQETQYF.

V is TRBV7-6 and J is TRBJ1-1, with 10 bases matching TRBD1. The CDR3 extends over 17 amino acids. Germline V gene sequence: CDR1 SGHVS, CDR2 FNYEAQ. The V gene end was trimmed by 5 bases and the J gene end by 4 bases; junction bases not matched to a gene: 13. CDR3 coding DNA: TGTGCCAGCAGCCCCTTGGGAGGGACAGGGGTTATCACTGAAGCTTTCTTT. Its protein is CASSPLGGTGVITEAFF.

In this sample, this clonotype turned up many times. The rearrangement links TRBV29-1 to TRBJ2-1; unclear D gene. Trimming left V 3 bases short and J 4 bases short, with 10 bases between. CDR3 size: 13 residues. The germline CDR1 and CDR2 sequences are SQVTM and ANQGSEA. In nucleotides, the CDR3 is TGCAGCGTTGACCCCGGGTTGTACAATGAGCAGTTCTTC. It yields the protein CSVDPGLYNEQFF.

In its sample, this clonotype was seen a few times. The V call is TRBV12-3 or TRBV12-4, the J call TRBJ2-3; D possibly matches TRBD1 or TRBD2 (7 bases each). This CDR3 spans 16 amino acids. The germline V and J ends were trimmed by 6 bases and 6 bases, with 22 bases remaining between them. CDR3 amino acids: CASSRGRGPGGDTQYF. The CDR3 DNA reads TGTGCCAGCAGCCGTGGGAGGGGGCCCGGTGGGGATACGCAGTATTTT.